This T cell receptor (beta chain) was documented in a study of T cell responses to AZD1222 COVID-19 vaccine. Produced via immunoSEQ multiplex PCR; TCRdb's table is partial and in-frame only. Of approximately 150,000 clones in the sample, 90% were seen once. Trimming pared 0 bases from V and 4 bases from J, leaving 7 bases between. The CDR3 consists of 13 residues. Germline CDR1 and CDR2: LGHDT and YNNKEL (reference sequence). A remark on this clone: The target antigen is unknown.

Study observations and caveats: With dominance at 160-218 and 743-854, vaccine-associated CD4 TCRs spanned spike. After the peak T cell response, and only then, were repertoires sampled.

Sequenced here: peripheral blood, sampled on day 0 of AZD1222 vaccination. The chain is built from TRBV3-1 (or the pseudogene TRBV3-2) and TRBJ2-7; D call uncertain. The source of this sequence is an adult in good health. CDR3 sequence: CASSQESPYEQYF. CDR3 bases: TGTGCCAGCAGCCAAGAGAGTCCTTACGAGCAGTACTTC.